Below, 22 T cell receptor beta chains from the same sample are listed, as sequenced in a study of control samples from healthy donors and cancer patients. The assay was immunoSEQ multiplex PCR, and TCRdb's table has in-frame clones only and misses some. The sample records approximately 150,000 clones, roughly 94% being singletons. The sample consisted of PBMCs. These receptors originate from a man aged 60 to 69 with colorectal cancer.

V usage is TRBV18 and J usage is TRBJ1-2, with 7 bases that match TRBD1. Trimming took 0 bases from V and 4 from J; bases not matched to a gene: 14. In germline, CDR1 is KGHSH, CDR2 LQKENI. The CDR3 is made up of 18 amino acids. The CDR3 loop reads CASSPPNRGTVVVYGYTF. The CDR3 DNA follows: TGTGCCAGCTCACCACCGAACAGGGGAACCGTTGTTGTCTATGGCTACACCTTC. The entire variable domain, with the rest obtained from reference TRBV18 and TRBJ1-2, is as follows: NAGVMQNPRHLVRRRGQEARLRCSPMKGHSHVYWYRQLPEEGLKFMVYLQKENIIDESGMPKERFSAEFPKEGPSILRIQQVVRGDSAAYFCASSPPNRGTVVVYGYTFGSGTRLTVV.

The chain recombines TRBV6-5 with TRBJ2-7; 8 nucleotides match TRBD1. V shed 6 bases and J 5 bases; nucleotides not matched to a gene: 6. Per the germline V gene, CDR1 is MNHEY and CDR2 is SVGAGI. The CDR3 spans 13 residues. In DNA form, the CDR3 reads TGTGCCAGCAGCGCAAACAGGGGGGACGAGCAGTACTTC. This translates into CASSANRGDEQYF.

This chain joins TRBV7-2 and TRBJ1-1; D remains unclear. The CDR3 covers 14 residues. Germline V gene data show CDR1 as SGHTA and CDR2 as FQGNSA. The V end lost 3 bases, the J end lost 1 base, and 9 bases lay between the germline ends. The CDR3 DNA reads TGTGCCAGCAGCTTCCGGACGGGGAACACTGAAGCTTTCTTT. Amino acids: CASSFRTGNTEAFF. The entire variable domain, with the rest obtained from reference TRBV7-2 and TRBJ1-1, is as follows: GAGVSQSPSNKVTEKGKDVELRCDPISGHTALYWYRQSLGQGLEFLIYFQGNSAPDKSGLPSDRFSAERTGGSVSTLTIQRTQQEDSAVYLCASSFRTGNTEAFFGQGTRLTVV.

The CDR3 DNA reads TGTGCCATCAGTGACGGCACCGGGGAGCTGTTTTTT. Protein product: CAISDGTGELFF. This chain connects TRBV10-3 to TRBJ2-2, with D unclear. There are 12 residues in the CDR3. V was cut by 3 bases and J by 4 bases, with 3 bases left in between. Germline V gives CDR1 ENHRY, CDR2 SYGVKD.

The chain uses TRBV29-1 and TRBJ2-1; 13 nucleotides match TRBD2. This CDR3 contains 19 residues. Germline CDR1 SQVTM, CDR2 ANQGSEA. The V segment lost 4 bases and the J segment 4 bases; nucleotides outside the gene matches: 16. DNA of the CDR3: TGCAGCGTTGGGGTGCTGGAAACTAGCGGGGGGGATTTTTACAATGAGCAGTTCTTC. This translates into CSVGVLETSGGDFYNEQFF.

The chain links TRBV20-1 to TRBJ2-5, with 7 bases lining up with TRBD1. CDR1 and CDR2 from the germline V gene are DFQATT and SNEGSKA (reference sequence). Trimming took 4 bases from V and 1 from J; bases not matched to a gene: 9. The CDR3 loop spans 15 amino acids. The CDR3 sequence is CSAIDREGTQETQYF. CDR3 in DNA: TGCAGTGCTATTGACAGGGAAGGGACCCAAGAGACCCAGTACTTC.

This clone was picked up one time. The DNA for the CDR3 is TGTGCCAGCAGCCAAAAGCAAACAGGGATCACTAATGAAAAACTGTTTTTT. Amino acid sequence: CASSQKQTGITNEKLFF. This chain uses TRBV13 with TRBJ1-4, with D possibly TRBD1 on 6 matching bases. The CDR3 runs to 17 residues. CDR1 is PRHDT and CDR2 is FYEKMQ in the germline V gene (reference sequence). V was pared by 5 bases and J by 2 bases, with 18 bases between.

The chain combines TRBV30 with TRBJ2-3; TRBD1 agrees at 8 bases. V was pared by 2 bases and J by 6 bases, with 7 bases of the junction left unmatched. The CDR3 is 14 amino acids. CDR1 is GTSNPN, CDR2 SVGIG, per germline (reference sequence). DNA for the CDR3: TGTGCCTGGAGTACTCAGGGGGCAGAGGATACGCAGTATTTT. Translated, it gives CAWSTQGAEDTQYF. The variable domain in full, with the rest retrieved from reference TRBV30 and TRBJ2-3, is SQTIHQWPATLVQPVGSPLSLECTVEGTSNPNLYWYRQAAGRGLQLLFYSVGIGQISSEVPQNLSASRPQDRQFILSSKKLLLSDSGFYLCAWSTQGAEDTQYFGPGTRLTVL.

This chain connects TRBV5-1 to TRBJ1-4; 7 bases align to TRBD1. The CDR3 loop spans 15 amino acids. The germline gives CDR1 SGHRS, CDR2 YFSETQ. V lost 2 bases, J lost 3 bases, and 4 bases stayed unmatched. The CDR3 DNA reads as TGCGCCAGCAGCTTCCAGGACAGGCCTAATGAAAAACTGTTTTTT. This codes for CASSFQDRPNEKLFF.

The V and J genes are TRBV18 and TRBJ2-7, with 9 bases identical to TRBD1. J gave up 2 bases and V 6 bases, and 8 bases lay outside the gene matches. The CDR3 is made up of 15 amino acids. The V gene's germline CDR1 is KGHSH and CDR2 LQKENI. The CDR3: CASSRTGTGTYEQYF. The CDR3 DNA sequence: TGTGCCAGCTCGCGCACCGGGACAGGGACCTACGAGCAGTACTTC.

The chain uses TRBV9 and TRBJ1-6; tentatively, D is TRBD1 (5 bases). This CDR3 contains 15 residues. Germline V lookup: CDR1 SGDLS, CDR2 YYNGEE. V lost 4 bases, J lost 10 bases, and 18 bases lay in between. DNA for the CDR3: TGTGCCAGCAGCCCTATGGGACGAGGCGGGTCACCCCTCCACTTT. Translating it yields CASSPMGRGGSPLHF.

The chain joins TRBV19 to TRBJ2-2, with 10 nucleotides matching TRBD1. The CDR3 spans 15 residues. CDR1 LNHDA and CDR2 SQIVND come from the germline V gene (reference sequence). J was trimmed by 4 bases and V by 5 bases; bases with no gene match: 4. CDR3 nucleotides: TGTGCCAGTAGTGGGACAGGGGTCGGCACCGGGGAGCTGTTTTTT. It codes for CASSGTGVGTGELFF.

V gene TRBV29-1 combines with J gene TRBJ1-2; TRBD1 aligns across 10 bases. CDR1 and CDR2 (germline): SQVTM, ANQGSEA. The CDR3 covers 16 residues. Trimming cost V 4 bases and J 2 bases; bases outside gene matches: 10. The CDR3 region has the DNA TGCAGCGTTGGGGACCCCCGGGACAGGGGAAACTATGGCTACACCTTC. It yields the protein CSVGDPRDRGNYGYTF.

This clone is a singleton in its sample. The chain couples TRBV18 to TRBJ2-3, with D perhaps matching TRBD2 (5 bases). Per the germline V gene, CDR1 is KGHSH and CDR2 is LQKENI. The CDR3 extends over 15 amino acids. V was trimmed by 1 base and J by 9 bases, leaving 17 bases between them. The CDR3 DNA sequence: TGTGCCAGCTCACCACTTCTCTCCGCGGAGGAGACGCAGTATTTT. Protein: CASSPLLSAEETQYF.

The V gene is TRBV15, the J gene TRBJ2-7; 7 nucleotides line up with TRBD1. There are 15 residues in the CDR3. The germline V gene encodes CDR1 LNHNV and CDR2 YYDKDF (reference sequence). V trimming: 2 bases; J trimming: 0 bases; junction bases outside the gene matches: 4. The CDR3 region has the DNA TGTGCCACCAGCAGACCTGGACAGGCCTCCTACGAGCAGTACTTC. Amino acids: CATSRPGQASYEQYF.

The chain couples TRBV27 to TRBJ2-7, with D tentatively TRBD1 (5 bases). Trimming removed 7 bases at V and 4 bases at J, with 11 bases between. Germline lookup yields CDR1 MNHEY and CDR2 SMNVEV (reference sequence). This CDR3 has 12 amino acids. CDR3 region: CASIVREYEQYF. The CDR3 nucleotides read TGTGCCAGCATCGTCAGGGAATACGAGCAGTACTTC.

This clone has just a few counts. This chain links TRBV6-5 with TRBJ1-1; D remains unclear. The CDR3 length is 13 residues. Between the trimmed V and J ends, which lost 0 bases and 11 bases, there was a span of 13 bases. Looked up from germline, CDR1 is MNHEY and CDR2 is SVGAGI. The CDR3 is CASSYSRELGAFF. DNA for the CDR3: TGTGCCAGCAGTTACTCGAGGGAGTTGGGGGCTTTCTTT.

The V gene is TRBV4-2, the J gene TRBJ2-5; 16 nucleotides agree with TRBD2. After removal of 3 bases from V and 5 bases from J, the junction contained 12 bases not matched to a gene. There are 19 residues in the CDR3. Germline V gene data show CDR1 as LGHNA and CDR2 as YNFKEQ. CDR3 sequence reads: CASSQHTGTSGGAGETQYF. The DNA for the CDR3 is TGTGCCAGCAGCCAGCACACCGGGACTAGCGGGGGGGCAGGGGAGACCCAGTACTTC.

V is TRBV19 and J is TRBJ2-7; the D gene is possibly TRBD1 (6 bases). V was pared by 4 bases and J by 2 bases, with 12 bases between. The CDR3 sequence is 14 residues long. Germline values: CDR1 LNHDA, CDR2 SQIVND (reference sequence). The CDR3 region is CASSRQQGPYEQYF. The CDR3 DNA reads TGTGCCAGTAGTAGACAGCAGGGGCCCTACGAGCAGTACTTC.

The V gene is TRBV5-4, the J gene TRBJ2-1; 9 bases are shared with TRBD2. CDR1 is SGHNT and CDR2 is YYREEE in the germline V gene (reference sequence). The V and J ends lost 2 bases and 8 bases, in that order; junction bases with no gene match: 8. The CDR3 loop spans 15 amino acids. The CDR3 region has the DNA TGTGCCAGCAGCTTCGCGGGAGGGCCCAGCGATGAGCAGTTCTTC. Translated, it gives CASSFAGGPSDEQFF.

The chain has TRBV4-1 and TRBJ1-2; TRBD1 is a possible D gene (5 bases). V was trimmed by 1 base and J by 2 bases, leaving 14 bases between them. The CDR3 contains 16 residues. CDR1 is MGHRA, CDR2 YSYEKL, per germline. The CDR3 sequence: CASSQVGGVENYGYTF. For the CDR3, the DNA is TGCGCCAGCAGCCAAGTCGGAGGGGTGGAGAACTATGGCTACACCTTC.

The chain employs TRBV5-1 and TRBJ2-5, with TRBD1 matching over 10 bases. Germline lookup yields CDR1 SGHRS and CDR2 YFSETQ. V trimming: 4 bases; J trimming: 11 bases; junction bases outside the gene matches: 8. This CDR3 has 13 amino acids. Written as DNA, the CDR3 is TGCGCCAGCAGCCCCCGGGACAGGGGTCTTCAGTACTTC. Amino acid sequence: CASSPRDRGLQYF. Based on the CDR3 plus reference TRBV5-1 and TRBJ2-5, the full variable domain is KAGVTQTPRYLIKTRGQQVTLSCSPISGHRSVSWYQQTPGQGLQFLFEYFSETQRNKGNFPGRFSGRQFSNSRSEMNVSTLELGDSALYLCASSPRDRGLQYFGPGTRLLVL.